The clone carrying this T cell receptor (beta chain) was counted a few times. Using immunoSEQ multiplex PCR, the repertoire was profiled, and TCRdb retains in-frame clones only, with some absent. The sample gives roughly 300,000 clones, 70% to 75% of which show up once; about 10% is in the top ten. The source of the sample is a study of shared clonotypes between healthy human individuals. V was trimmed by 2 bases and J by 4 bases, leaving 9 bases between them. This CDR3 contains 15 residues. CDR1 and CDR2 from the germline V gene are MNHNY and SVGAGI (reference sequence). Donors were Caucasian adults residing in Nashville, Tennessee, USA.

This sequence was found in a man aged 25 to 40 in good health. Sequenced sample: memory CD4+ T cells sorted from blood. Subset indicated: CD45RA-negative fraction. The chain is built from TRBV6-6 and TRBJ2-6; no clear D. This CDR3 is CASSYPITGANVLTF. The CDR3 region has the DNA TGTGCCAGCAGTTACCCTATAACCGGGGCCAACGTCCTGACTTTC.